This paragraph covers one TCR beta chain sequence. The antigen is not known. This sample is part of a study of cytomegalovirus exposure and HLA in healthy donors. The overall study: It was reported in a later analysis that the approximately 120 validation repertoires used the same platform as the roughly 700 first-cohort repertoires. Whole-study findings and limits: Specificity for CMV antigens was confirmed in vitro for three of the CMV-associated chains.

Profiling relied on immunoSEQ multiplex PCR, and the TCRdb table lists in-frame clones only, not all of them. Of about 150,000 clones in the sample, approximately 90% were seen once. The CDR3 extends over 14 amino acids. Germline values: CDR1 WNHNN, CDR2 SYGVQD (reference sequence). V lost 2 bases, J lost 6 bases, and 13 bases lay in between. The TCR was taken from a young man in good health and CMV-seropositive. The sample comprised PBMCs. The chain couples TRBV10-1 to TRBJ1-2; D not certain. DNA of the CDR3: TGCGCCAGCAGTGAGGGCAACAACAGCAATGGCTACACCTTC. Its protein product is CASSEGNNSNGYTF.